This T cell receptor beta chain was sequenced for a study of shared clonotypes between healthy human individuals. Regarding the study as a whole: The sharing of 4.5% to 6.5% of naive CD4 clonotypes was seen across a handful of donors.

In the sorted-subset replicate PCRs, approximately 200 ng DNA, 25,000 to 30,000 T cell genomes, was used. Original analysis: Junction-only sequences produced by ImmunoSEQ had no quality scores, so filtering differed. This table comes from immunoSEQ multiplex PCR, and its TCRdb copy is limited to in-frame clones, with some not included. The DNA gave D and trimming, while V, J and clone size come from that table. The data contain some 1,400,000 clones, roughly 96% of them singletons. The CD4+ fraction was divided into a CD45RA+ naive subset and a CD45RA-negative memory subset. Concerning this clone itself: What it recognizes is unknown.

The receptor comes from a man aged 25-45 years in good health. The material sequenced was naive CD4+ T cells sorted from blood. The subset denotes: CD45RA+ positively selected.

CDR3 coding DNA: TGTGCCAGCAGTTACTATTCTGTAGGGGCCGGGGAGCTGTTTTTT. This encodes CASSYYSVGAGELFF. V is TRBV6-5 and J is TRBJ2-2; a weak D match, TRBD1 (5 bases). The CDR3 contains 15 residues. Germline values: CDR1 MNHEY, CDR2 SVGAGI. Deletions cut 1 base from V and 6 bases from J, with 12 bases between.